A single sample is the source of the 18 T cell receptor beta chains below, sequenced in a study of shared clonotypes between healthy human individuals (TCRdb year 2020). Receptors were amplified or captured by the immunoSEQ multiplex PCR assay. This immuneACCESS table, as held by TCRdb, lists in-frame sequences with V and J called but not all clones. Of the missing ones, under half trace to an unresolved V gene in checked studies; the others have no known cause. The sample table records some 1.5 million clones; 98% of these occur just once. Roughly 0.45% of the sample is held by the ten biggest clonotypes. The sequenced sample was naive CD4+ T cells sorted from blood. In the paper's terms, the cell subset or site label means: CD45RA+ positively selected. All receptors come from a young man in good health.

Details on this clone: The same CDR3 also results from other DNA sequences found in this sample. This chain uses TRBV5-1 with TRBJ1-1; unclear D gene. Germline CDR1 SGHRS, CDR2 YFSETQ. This CDR3 region has 14 residues. Trimming left V 0 bases short and J 0 bases short, with 6 bases between. The CDR3 region has the DNA TGCGCCAGCAGCTTGGTTCCTTTGAACACTGAAGCTTTCTTT. This gives the protein CASSLVPLNTEAFF.

In this sample, this clone turned up once. The chain is built from TRBV19 and TRBJ1-1; 7 bases line up with TRBD1. Trimming cost V 4 bases and J 2 bases; bases outside gene matches: 7. Germline CDR1 reads LNHDA; CDR2 reads SQIVND (reference sequence). The length of the CDR3 is 15 residues. The CDR3 sequence is CASSTRTGHNTEAFF. CDR3 nucleotides: TGTGCCAGTAGTACACGGACAGGCCACAACACTGAAGCTTTCTTT.

This rearrangement joins TRBV5-8 to TRBJ2-7; no firm D call. The V gene's germline CDR1 is SGHTS and CDR2 YDEGEE. Trimming removed 1 base from V and 4 bases from J, with 15 bases in between. The CDR3 contains 15 residues. The CDR3 protein is CASSLLLVLAYEQYF. The CDR3 DNA sequence: TGTGCCAGCAGCTTGTTATTAGTATTGGCGTACGAGCAGTACTTC.

The V call is TRBV5-1, the J call TRBJ1-1, with 7 nucleotides matching TRBD1. J lost 6 bases, V lost 9 bases, and 20 bases had no gene match. The germline V gene has CDR1 SGHRS and CDR2 YFSETQ. The CDR3 extends over 16 amino acids. The CDR3 loop reads CATRPYLTGWSPEAFF. The CDR3 nucleotides read TGCGCCACCCGCCCATACCTGACAGGGTGGTCCCCTGAAGCTTTCTTT.

The chain links TRBV2 to TRBJ2-1, with a tentative D call TRBD2 (5 bases). The CDR3 totals 14 residues. The germline CDR1 and CDR2 sequences are SNHLY and FYNNEI. V was trimmed by 3 bases and J by 3 bases, leaving 9 bases between them. The CDR3, as DNA: TGTGCCAGCAGTGAGAATGACTACTACAATGAGCAGTTCTTC. It yields the protein CASSENDYYNEQFF.

This chain connects TRBV5-1 to TRBJ2-7; no clear D. V was cut by 3 bases and J by 4 bases, with 17 bases left in between. The CDR3 runs to 15 residues. Germline CDR1 and CDR2: SGHRS and YFSETQ. The CDR3 is CASSSLNGVGYEQYF. CDR3 coding DNA: TGCGCCAGCAGCTCTCTCAATGGGGTGGGGTACGAGCAGTACTTC. The full variable domain, rest sourced from reference TRBV5-1 and TRBJ2-7, is KAGVTQTPRYLIKTRGQQVTLSCSPISGHRSVSWYQQTPGQGLQFLFEYFSETQRNKGNFPGRFSGRQFSNSRSEMNVSTLELGDSALYLCASSSLNGVGYEQYFGPGTRLTVT.

This chain uses TRBV9 with TRBJ2-1; D gene unclear. There are 13 residues in the CDR3. Germline assignment: CDR1 SGDLS and CDR2 YYNGEE. V was cut by 0 bases and J by 6 bases, with 7 bases left in between. The CDR3 spells CASSVGRTNEQFF. The CDR3 DNA reads as TGTGCCAGCAGCGTAGGTAGGACCAATGAGCAGTTCTTC.

The chain has TRBV5-1 and TRBJ2-1; 9 bases align to TRBD2. The CDR3 totals 18 residues. Germline-derived CDR1 and CDR2 are SGHRS and YFSETQ. The V segment lost 2 bases and the J segment 8 bases; nucleotides outside the gene matches: 17. This CDR3 is CASSFPPLRLAGMDEQFF. The CDR3 bases are TGCGCCAGCAGCTTTCCCCCTCTTAGGCTAGCGGGAATGGATGAGCAGTTCTTC.

V is TRBV7-9 and J is TRBJ2-5; either TRBD1 or TRBD2 may fit D (6 bases each). Trimming removed 2 bases at V and 9 bases at J, with 16 bases between. The V gene's germline CDR1 is SEHNR and CDR2 FQNEAQ (reference sequence). The CDR3 length is 14 residues. In DNA, the CDR3 is TGTGCCAGCAGCTTACCAGGAGGGGCAGGGGCCCAGTACTTC. It codes for CASSLPGGAGAQYF.

The rearrangement links TRBV18 to TRBJ1-4, with D maybe TRBD1 (5 bases). The CDR3 extends over 14 amino acids. CDR1 and CDR2 from the germline V gene are KGHSH and LQKENI. V was trimmed by 4 bases and J by 5 bases, leaving 11 bases between them. The CDR3, as DNA: TGTGCCAGCTCACTAACCGGGGACAATGAAAAACTGTTTTTT. Translation gives CASSLTGDNEKLFF.

Of note for this clone: The sample has other DNA sequences that encode this CDR3 too. The CDR3 coding sequence is TGCAGCGTTGGGGGGACAGCCTACAATGAGCAGTTCTTC. Translating it yields CSVGGTAYNEQFF. This rearrangement joins TRBV29-1 to TRBJ2-1, with 7 nucleotides matching TRBD1. The CDR3 length is 13 residues. With 4 bases clipped from V and 2 bases from J, the junction kept 2 bases outside the gene matches. Germline V lookup: CDR1 SQVTM, CDR2 ANQGSEA.

The chain uses TRBV29-1 and TRBJ2-5; D is possibly TRBD1 (6 bases). This CDR3 comprises 13 residues. With 6 bases removed from V and 2 bases from J, the gap between germline ends came to 13 bases. From germline, CDR1 is SQVTM and CDR2 ANQGSEA. CDR3: CSVADRIQETQYF. CDR3 bases: TGCAGCGTCGCTGACAGGATACAAGAGACCCAGTACTTC.

The table lists this clone with a count of one. The chain recombines TRBV13 with TRBJ2-5; no clear D gene. Trimming removed 0 bases from V and 1 base from J, with 9 bases in between. This CDR3 region has 15 residues. Germline values: CDR1 PRHDT, CDR2 FYEKMQ (reference sequence). CDR3 amino acids: CASSLGRTLQETQYF. The CDR3 nucleotides are TGTGCCAGCAGCTTAGGTCGTACTCTCCAAGAGACCCAGTACTTC.

The J gene is TRBJ2-5, the V gene TRBV7-2, with TRBD2 identical over 13 bases. Germline lookup yields CDR1 SGHTA and CDR2 FQGNSA. V trimming: 3 bases; J trimming: 5 bases; junction bases outside the gene matches: 3. The CDR3 runs 15 residues. The CDR3 sequence: CASSFWTSGSETQYF. The CDR3 DNA is TGTGCCAGCAGCTTCTGGACTAGCGGGAGTGAGACCCAGTACTTC. Using reference TRBV7-2 and TRBJ2-5 for the parts outside the CDR3, the full variable domain is GAGVSQSPSNKVTEKGKDVELRCDPISGHTALYWYRQSLGQGLEFLIYFQGNSAPDKSGLPSDRFSAERTGGSVSTLTIQRTQQEDSAVYLCASSFWTSGSETQYFGPGTRLLVL.

The chain couples TRBV18 to TRBJ2-3, with TRBD2 matching 9 bases. Unmatched junction bases numbered 3, after V lost 2 bases and J lost 3 bases. The CDR3 runs 15 residues. Germline V gene lookup returns CDR1 KGHSH and CDR2 LQKENI. The DNA of the CDR3 is TGTGCCAGCTCACCAGCGGGAGGGAAAACAGATACGCAGTATTTT. Its protein product is CASSPAGGKTDTQYF.

The J gene is TRBJ1-1, the V gene TRBV5-1; D possibly corresponds to TRBD1 (6 bases). Trimming shortened V by 0 bases and J by 1 base, and 13 bases separated the two germline ends. Germline CDR1 and CDR2: SGHRS and YFSETQ. The CDR3 runs to 16 residues. CDR3 sequence: CASSLAQGTGNTEAFF. CDR3 nucleotide sequence: TGCGCCAGCAGCTTGGCACAGGGTACGGGGAACACTGAAGCTTTCTTT.

This clone was detected once. This sequence joins TRBV28 and TRBJ1-2; no definite D call. CDR3 length: 12 amino acids. From germline, CDR1 is MDHEN and CDR2 SYDVKM. With 4 bases removed from V and 6 bases from J, the gap between germline ends came to 9 bases. The CDR3 nucleotides are TGTGCCAGCAGTTCAATCCGTAATGGCTACACCTTC. As protein: CASSSIRNGYTF.

The chain combines TRBV7-9 with TRBJ1-2; 10 nucleotides agree with TRBD1. The V gene's germline CDR1 is SEHNR and CDR2 FQNEAQ (reference sequence). V lost 3 bases, J lost 4 bases, and 11 bases stayed unmatched. The CDR3 covers 17 residues. As DNA, the CDR3 is TGTGCCAGCAGCTTGGGGCCGGGACAGGGGCGAGGCTATGGCTACACCTTC. Its translation is CASSLGPGQGRGYGYTF.